Listed below are T cell receptor beta chains from one sample, sequenced in a study of cytomegalovirus exposure and HLA in healthy donors. Using immunoSEQ multiplex PCR, the repertoire was profiled, and TCRdb retains in-frame clones only, with some absent. Among approximately 35,000 clones listed, roughly two thirds were seen once. Sequencing was performed on PBMCs. The receptor source for this set is a man aged 35-49 years in good health and CMV-seropositive. The CDR3 runs from the conserved cysteine through the conserved F or W. Fields, in order: V gene, J gene, clone size, D gene, CDR3 DNA, CDR3 protein. The D gene is left open where the match is weak. Rows may omit the clone size; those that give it use once, few, many or a size class.

TRBV5-6,TRBJ1-2,-,TRBD1,TGTGCCAGCAGCCTGGGGACAGGGTATGGCTACACCTTC,CASSLGTGYGYTF
TRBV27,TRBJ2-3,-,TRBD2,TGTGCCAGCAGTTTATCGACCGGCGGGGGGACAGATACGCAGTATTTT,CASSLSTGGGTDTQYF
TRBV14,TRBJ1-1,-,-,TGTGCCAGCAGCCAAGCCAGGACTGGTTTGGCTTTCTTT,CASSQARTGLAFF
TRBV9,TRBJ2-7,-,-,TGTGCCAGCAGCGTAGGGGACATAAGCTCCTACGAGCAGTACTTC,CASSVGDISSYEQYF
TRBV10-3,TRBJ1-4,-,-,TGTGCCATCAGTGAGGCGGGGGGAAGTGAAAAACTGTTTTTT,CAISEAGGSEKLFF
TRBV6-1,TRBJ2-5,few,-,TGTGCCAGCAGTCCCAATCGGGAGACCCAGTACTTC,CASSPNRETQYF
TRBV2,TRBJ2-1,-,TRBD1,TGTGCCAGCAGAGGGGGACAGACAGGACGTAATGAGCAGTTCTTC,CASRGGQTGRNEQFF
TRBV12-5,TRBJ2-7,few,-,TGTGCTAGTGGTTTGGCCAGCACCGGGACATCCTACGAGCAGTACTTC,CASGLASTGTSYEQYF
TRBV5-6,TRBJ2-7,once,TRBD2,TGTGCCAGCAGCTTGTTTCCGTCCGGGGGGTTTTACGAGCAGTACTTC,CASSLFPSGGFYEQYF
TRBV4-1,TRBJ2-7,-,TRBD1,TGCGCCAGCAGCCAAGGGGATAGGGACAGGGACGAGCAGTACTTC,CASSQGDRDRDEQYF
TRBV5-1,TRBJ1-1,-,-,TGCGCCAGCAGCGACAATACAGGTTTCAGGAACACTGAAGCTTTCTTT,CASSDNTGFRNTEAFF
TRBV11-2,TRBJ2-7,-,TRBD1,TGTGCCAGCAGCCCGCACAGGGGGCAGGGCCAGTACTTC,CASSPHRGQGQYF
TRBV25-1,TRBJ2-7,-,TRBD1,TGTGCCAGCAGAGCTACAGGGGGCGGGGAGCAGTACTTC,CASRATGGGEQYF
TRBV27,TRBJ1-1,-,TRBD1,TGTGCCAGCAGTCTCCGACAGGGTGCCAGTGTTGAAGCTTTCTTT,CASSLRQGASVEAFF
TRBV27,TRBJ1-1,-,-,TGTGCCAGCAGTTTGTACCAGGGGTCCCCTGAAGCTTTCTTT,CASSLYQGSPEAFF
TRBV5-4,TRBJ2-1,-,-,TGTGCCAGCAGCTTGAGTCCGAGCGATCGGTTCTTC,CASSLSPSDRFF
TRBV2,TRBJ2-7,once,-,TGTGCCAGCAGGGAAGACTCCGGAGGGCAGTACTTC,CASREDSGGQYF
TRBV9,TRBJ1-5,once,-,TGTGCCAGCAGCGTACATGGAGGGCTCAATCAGCCCCAGCATTTT,CASSVHGGLNQPQHF
TRBV7-9,TRBJ1-1,-,-,TGTGCCAGCTTTCCCCCGGGGAACACTGAAGCTTTCTTT,CASFPPGNTEAFF
TRBV9,TRBJ2-7,-,-,TGTGCCAGCAGCGTAGATCCGGGGAGCTCTTTCTACGAGCAGTACTTC,CASSVDPGSSFYEQYF
TRBV6-4,TRBJ1-1,-,-,TGTGCCAGCAGTGTCGTTCAGGACACTGAAGCTTTCTTT,CASSVVQDTEAFF
TRBV6-1,TRBJ2-1,once,TRBD1,TGTGCCAGCAGCGCGACAGGGCGCAATGAGCAGTTCTTC,CASSATGRNEQFF
TRBV5-4,TRBJ2-1,-,-,TGTGCCAGCACAAGGGAGAGCTCCTACAATGAGCAGTTCTTC,CASTRESSYNEQFF
TRBV9,TRBJ2-3,-,TRBD2,TGTGCCAGCAGTTTAGCGGGGGGGGCAGATACGCAGTATTTT,CASSLAGGADTQYF
TRBV6-6,TRBJ2-7,-,TRBD2,TGTGCCAGCAGTTACTCGACGTGGGGGGGGGTTTACGAGCAGTACTTC,CASSYSTWGGVYEQYF
TRBV5-1,TRBJ1-2,-,-,TGCGCCAGCAGCCCCGGACAGTTATCCTATGGCTACACCTTC,CASSPGQLSYGYTF
TRBV6-6,TRBJ1-4,-,-,TGTGCCAGCAGTTTAGGGGATCAGGGCGATCGTGAAAAACTGTTTTTT,CASSLGDQGDREKLFF
TRBV15,TRBJ2-3,-,TRBD1,TGTGCCACCAGCGTCCGGGACAGAAACACAGATACGCAGTATTTT,CATSVRDRNTDTQYF
TRBV18,TRBJ1-5,-,TRBD1,TGTGCCAGCTCACCCAACAGACAGGGACAGCCCCAGCATTTT,CASSPNRQGQPQHF
TRBV11-2,TRBJ2-1,-,TRBD2,TGTGCCAGCAGCTTAGATTTGGCGCGGACTAGCCGGTTCTTC,CASSLDLARTSRFF
TRBV6-5,TRBJ2-5,-,-,TGTGCCAGCAGTTACTCCCAGGGGATACCTCAAGAGACCCAGTACTTC,CASSYSQGIPQETQYF
TRBV19,TRBJ2-6,once,TRBD2,TGTGCCAGTAGTATAGGGGGGGGGTTCGGGGCCAACGTCCTGACTTTC,CASSIGGGFGANVLTF
TRBV19,TRBJ1-2,-,-,TGTGCCAGTAACCGGGACACCTTTAACTATGGCTACACCTTC,CASNRDTFNYGYTF
TRBV6-1,TRBJ2-7,few,-,TGTGCCAGCAGTGATCCCAGTACAGTTCTCTACGAGCAGTACTTC,CASSDPSTVLYEQYF
TRBV5-1,TRBJ2-2,-,-,TGCGCCAGCAGCTTGAATGCCGGGAACACCGGGGAGCTGTTTTTT,CASSLNAGNTGELFF
TRBV2,TRBJ2-7,-,TRBD1,TGTGCCAGCAGTGAAAACAGGGGACCCTACGAGCAGTACTTC,CASSENRGPYEQYF
TRBV7-9,TRBJ2-3,-,TRBD1,TGTGCCAGCAGCCCGAGGGGGGACAGGGGGCTTGCAGATACGCAGTATTTT,CASSPRGDRGLADTQYF
TRBV19,TRBJ2-7,once,-,TGTGCCAGTGGCGGCAGGGCACAATACGAGCAGTACTTC,CASGGRAQYEQYF
TRBV13,TRBJ1-2,-,TRBD1,TGTGCCAGCAGCCCGGGACAGTGGAGTGGCTACACCTTC,CASSPGQWSGYTF
TRBV29-1,TRBJ2-7,-,TRBD1,TGCAGCACCCGACAGGGGGATTCCTACGAGCAGTACTTC,CSTRQGDSYEQYF
TRBV5-1,TRBJ2-2,-,-,TGCGCCAGCAGCTTGGGGCCAGAGGGGGCGAACACCGGGGAGCTGTTTTTT,CASSLGPEGANTGELFF
TRBV5-4,TRBJ2-3,once,TRBD2,TGTGCCAGCAGCTTCCCTAGCGGATCAGATACGCAGTATTTT,CASSFPSGSDTQYF
TRBV7-2,TRBJ2-3,-,TRBD2,TGTGCCAGCAGCCGGGGACTAGGTAGAGATACGCAGTATTTT,CASSRGLGRDTQYF
TRBV4-1,TRBJ1-5,-,-,TGCGCCAGCAGCCAAGAAGCCAGGAGCAATCAGCCCCAGCATTTT,CASSQEARSNQPQHF
TRBV10-3,TRBJ1-5,-,-,TGTGCCATCAGTGTGGACACAAATCAGCCCCAGCATTTT,CAISVDTNQPQHF
TRBV7-8,TRBJ2-5,few,TRBD2,TGTGCCAGCAGCTCCGACGGACTAGCGAGTCAAGAGACCCAGTACTTC,CASSSDGLASQETQYF
TRBV6-4,TRBJ1-5,-,-,TGTGCCAGCAGTAGTTCAGACAATCAGCCCCAGCATTTT,CASSSSDNQPQHF
TRBV4-2,TRBJ2-7,few,-,TGTGCCAGCAGCCACCGAGGAGGCGAGCAGTACTTC,CASSHRGGEQYF
TRBV4-1,TRBJ2-3,-,-,TGCGCCAGCAGCCAAGGGCAGGGTTTTGACGCAGATACGCAGTATTTT,CASSQGQGFDADTQYF
TRBV23-1,TRBJ1-5,-,-,TGCGCCAGCAGTAGGGAGGAGGCCGAGTATAGTCAGCCCCAGCATTTT,CASSREEAEYSQPQHF
TRBV7-6,TRBJ2-7,-,-,TGTGCCAGCAGCTTAGGGGCAGGAGGGGGCGAGAGCCTCGAGCAGTACTTC,CASSLGAGGGESLEQYF
TRBV7-9,TRBJ1-2,once,-,TGTGCCAGCAGAAGGACATCCTATGGCTACACCTTC,CASRRTSYGYTF
TRBV2,TRBJ2-3,-,-,TGTGCCAGCAGTGAAATTCCCTTTACAGATACGCAGTATTTT,CASSEIPFTDTQYF
TRBV6-5,TRBJ2-1,-,TRBD2,TGTGCCAGCAGCGGGACTAGCGGCTACAATGAGCAGTTCTTC,CASSGTSGYNEQFF
TRBV6-4,TRBJ1-6,-,-,TGTGCCAGCAGTACCGGGGGAACTTATAATTCACCCCTCCACTTT,CASSTGGTYNSPLHF
TRBV4-1,TRBJ1-1,-,-,TGCGCCAGCAGCCAACCTTCGGGGGGGAACACTGAAGCTTTCTTT,CASSQPSGGNTEAFF
TRBV18,TRBJ1-2,-,-,TGTGCCAGCTCACCCAATTTCAAACTCTATGGCTACACCTTC,CASSPNFKLYGYTF
TRBV7-9,TRBJ2-5,few,TRBD1,TGTGCCAGCAGCTTAGACGACAGGGGGCAACGGGAGACCCAGTACTTC,CASSLDDRGQRETQYF
TRBV25-1,TRBJ1-2,-,-,TGTGCCAGCAGCCCTAGCCCGGCAGGGGACTATGGCTACACCTTC,CASSPSPAGDYGYTF